This T cell receptor (beta chain) was retrieved from a study of shared clonotypes between healthy human individuals. This CDR3 comprises 15 residues. CDR1 and CDR2 from the germline V gene are SGHAT and FQNNGV. V dropped 1 base and J dropped 8; count of bases not matched to a gene: 4. TCRdb's copy holds only in-frame clones and misses some; the assay was immunoSEQ multiplex PCR. Found here are some 650,000 clones, 97% of them singletons; the top ten hold 0.057%. Study results and limitations: When compared with the clonotypes that were shared by all four sorted-subset donors, the non-shared clonotypes turned out to have lower generation probabilities. The sole specimen, blood, was sampled, and tissue repertoires likely differ. Naive subsets tended to show greater estimated richness than memory subsets. Sequencing depth was expected to affect clonotype sharing among donors.

Turning to this clone: The antigen remains undetermined.

The chain couples TRBV11-2 to TRBJ1-4; 10 nucleotides agree with TRBD1. The sample consisted of naive CD4+ T cells sorted from blood. Noted subset: CD45RA+ positively selected. The receptor was derived from a woman aged 30 to 39 in good health. CDR3 bases: TGTGCCAGCAGCTTAGGACAGGGGGCGAACGAAAAACTGTTTTTT. Residues: CASSLGQGANEKLFF.